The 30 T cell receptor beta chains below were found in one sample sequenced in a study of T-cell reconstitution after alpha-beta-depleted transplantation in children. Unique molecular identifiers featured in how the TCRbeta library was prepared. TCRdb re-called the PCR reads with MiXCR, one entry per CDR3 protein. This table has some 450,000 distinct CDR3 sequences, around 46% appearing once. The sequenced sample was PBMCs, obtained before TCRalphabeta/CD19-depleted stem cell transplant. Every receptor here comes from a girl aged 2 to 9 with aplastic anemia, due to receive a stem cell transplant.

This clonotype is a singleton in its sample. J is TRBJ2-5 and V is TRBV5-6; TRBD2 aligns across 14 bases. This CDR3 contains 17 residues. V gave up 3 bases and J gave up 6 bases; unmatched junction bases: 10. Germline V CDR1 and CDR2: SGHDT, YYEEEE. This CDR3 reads CASSWGLAGVTGKTQYF. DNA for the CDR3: TGTGCCAGCAGCTGGGGACTAGCGGGAGTAACGGGCAAGACCCAGTACTTC.

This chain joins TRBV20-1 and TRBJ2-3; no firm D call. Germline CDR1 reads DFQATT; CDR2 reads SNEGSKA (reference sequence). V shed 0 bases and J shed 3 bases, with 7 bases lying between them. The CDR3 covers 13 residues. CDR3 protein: CSARDQSTDTQYF. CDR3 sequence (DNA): TGCAGTGCTAGAGATCAAAGTACAGATACGCAGTATTTT.

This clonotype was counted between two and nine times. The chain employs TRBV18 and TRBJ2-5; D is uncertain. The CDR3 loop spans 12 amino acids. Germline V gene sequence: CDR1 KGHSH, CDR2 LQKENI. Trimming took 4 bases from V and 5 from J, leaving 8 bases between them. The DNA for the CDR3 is TGTGCCAGCTCACGAATAGGGGAGACCCAGTACTTC. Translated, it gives CASSRIGETQYF.

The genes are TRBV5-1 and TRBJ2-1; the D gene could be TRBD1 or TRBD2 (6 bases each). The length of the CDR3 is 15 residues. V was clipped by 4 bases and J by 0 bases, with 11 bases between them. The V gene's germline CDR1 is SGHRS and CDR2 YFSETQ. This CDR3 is CASSRGPSSYNEQFF. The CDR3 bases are TGCGCCAGCAGCCGGGGGCCTAGCTCCTACAATGAGCAGTTCTTC.

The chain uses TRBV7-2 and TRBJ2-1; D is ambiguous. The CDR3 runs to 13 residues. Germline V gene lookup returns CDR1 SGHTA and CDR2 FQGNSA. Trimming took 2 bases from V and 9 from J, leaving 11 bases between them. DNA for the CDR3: TGTGCCAGCAGCTTATCGCAGGCGCTTGAGCAGTTCTTC. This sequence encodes CASSLSQALEQFF.

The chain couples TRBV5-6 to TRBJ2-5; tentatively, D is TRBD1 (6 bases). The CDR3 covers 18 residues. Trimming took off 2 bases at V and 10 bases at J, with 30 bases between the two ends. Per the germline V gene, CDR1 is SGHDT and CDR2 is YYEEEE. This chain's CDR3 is CASSLLIRGIQLEGIQYF. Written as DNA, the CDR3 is TGTGCCAGCAGCTTATTGATCAGGGGCATCCAGCTCGAAGGAATCCAGTACTTC.

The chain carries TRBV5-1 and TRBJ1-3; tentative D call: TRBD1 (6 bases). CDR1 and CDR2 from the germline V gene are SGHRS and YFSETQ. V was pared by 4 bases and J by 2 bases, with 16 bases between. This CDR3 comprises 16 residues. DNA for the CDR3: TGCGCCAGCAGCCCGAGGGGGACTACCCCTGGAAACACCATATATTTT. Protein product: CASSPRGTTPGNTIYF.

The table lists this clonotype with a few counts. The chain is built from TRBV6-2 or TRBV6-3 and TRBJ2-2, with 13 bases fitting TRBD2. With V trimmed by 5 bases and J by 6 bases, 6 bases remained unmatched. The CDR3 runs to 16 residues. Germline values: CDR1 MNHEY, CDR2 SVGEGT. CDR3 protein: CASSTPGLAGPGELFF. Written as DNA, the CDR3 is TGTGCCAGCAGTACCCCGGGACTAGCGGGACCCGGGGAGCTGTTTTTT.

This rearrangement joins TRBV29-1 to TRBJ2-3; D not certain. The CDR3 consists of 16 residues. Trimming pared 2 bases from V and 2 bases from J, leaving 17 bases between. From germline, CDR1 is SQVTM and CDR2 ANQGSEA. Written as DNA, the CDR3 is TGCAGCGTTGAACGCGGAAGTCTTGGTCTCACAGATACGCAGTATTTT. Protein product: CSVERGSLGLTDTQYF.

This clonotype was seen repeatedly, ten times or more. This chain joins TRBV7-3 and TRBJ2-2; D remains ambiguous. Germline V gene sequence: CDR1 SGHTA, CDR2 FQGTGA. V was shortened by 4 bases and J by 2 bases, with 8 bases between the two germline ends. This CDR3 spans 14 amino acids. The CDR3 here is CASSSDLNTGELFF. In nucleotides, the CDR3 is TGTGCCAGCAGCTCTGACTTAAACACCGGGGAGCTGTTTTTT.

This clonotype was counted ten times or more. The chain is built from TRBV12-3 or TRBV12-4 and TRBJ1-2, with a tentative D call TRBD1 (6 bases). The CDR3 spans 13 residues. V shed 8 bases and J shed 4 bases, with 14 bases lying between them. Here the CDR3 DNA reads TGTGCCAGCTGTATGGTAGGGGGCTATGGCTACACCTTC. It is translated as CASCMVGGYGYTF.

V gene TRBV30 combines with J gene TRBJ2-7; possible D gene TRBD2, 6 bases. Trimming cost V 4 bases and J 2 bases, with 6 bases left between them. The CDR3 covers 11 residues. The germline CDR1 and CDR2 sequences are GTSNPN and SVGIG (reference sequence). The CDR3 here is CAWTGAYEQYF. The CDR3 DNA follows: TGTGCCTGGACGGGGGCCTACGAGCAGTACTTC.

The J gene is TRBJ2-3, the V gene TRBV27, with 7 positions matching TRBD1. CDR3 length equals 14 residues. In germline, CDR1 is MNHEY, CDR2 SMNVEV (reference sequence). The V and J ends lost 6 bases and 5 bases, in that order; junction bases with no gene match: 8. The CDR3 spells CASSYGTARDTQYF. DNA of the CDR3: TGTGCCAGCAGCTACGGGACAGCCCGAGATACGCAGTATTTT.

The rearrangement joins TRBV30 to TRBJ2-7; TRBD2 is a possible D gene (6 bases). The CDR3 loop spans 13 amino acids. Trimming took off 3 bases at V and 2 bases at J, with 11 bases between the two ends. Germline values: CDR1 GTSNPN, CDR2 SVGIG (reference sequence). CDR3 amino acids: CAWREGRTYEQYF. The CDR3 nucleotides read TGTGCCTGGAGGGAGGGAAGGACCTACGAGCAGTACTTC.

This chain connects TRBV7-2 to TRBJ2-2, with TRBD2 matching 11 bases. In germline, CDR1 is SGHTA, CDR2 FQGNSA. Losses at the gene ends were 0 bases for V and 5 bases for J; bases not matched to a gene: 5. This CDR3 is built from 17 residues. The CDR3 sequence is CASSLARLAGKTGELFF. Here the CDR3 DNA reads TGTGCCAGCAGCTTAGCCAGACTAGCGGGGAAAACCGGGGAGCTGTTTTTT.

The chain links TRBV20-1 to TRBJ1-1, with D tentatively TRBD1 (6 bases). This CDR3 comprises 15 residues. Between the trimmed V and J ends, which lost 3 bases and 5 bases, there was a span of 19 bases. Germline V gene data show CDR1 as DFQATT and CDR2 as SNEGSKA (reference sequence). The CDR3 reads CSARFTGSGKTEAFF. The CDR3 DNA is TGCAGTGCTAGGTTTACAGGGTCGGGCAAAACTGAAGCTTTCTTT.

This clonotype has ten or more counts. The CDR3 reads CASSQLRTGLYEQYF. The CDR3, as DNA: TGTGCCAGCAGCCAACTCAGGACAGGTCTCTACGAGCAGTACTTC. The V call is TRBV14, the J call TRBJ2-7, with 7 bases identical to TRBD1. Germline CDR1 reads SGHDN; CDR2 reads FVKESK. This CDR3 has 15 amino acids. With 2 bases clipped from V and 3 bases from J, the junction kept 7 bases outside the gene matches.

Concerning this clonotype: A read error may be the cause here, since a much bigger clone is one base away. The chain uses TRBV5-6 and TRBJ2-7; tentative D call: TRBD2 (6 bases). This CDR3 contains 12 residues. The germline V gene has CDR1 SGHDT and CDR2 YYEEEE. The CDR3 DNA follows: TGTGCCGGCAGCCAGCGGGCTAGCGAGCAGTACTTC. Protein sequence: CAGSQRASEQYF.

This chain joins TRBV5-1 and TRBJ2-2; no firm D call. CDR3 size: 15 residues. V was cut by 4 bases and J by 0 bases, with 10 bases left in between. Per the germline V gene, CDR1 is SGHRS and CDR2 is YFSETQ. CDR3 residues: CASSAITTNTGELFF. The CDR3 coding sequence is TGCGCCAGCAGCGCTATTACAACGAACACCGGGGAGCTGTTTTTT.

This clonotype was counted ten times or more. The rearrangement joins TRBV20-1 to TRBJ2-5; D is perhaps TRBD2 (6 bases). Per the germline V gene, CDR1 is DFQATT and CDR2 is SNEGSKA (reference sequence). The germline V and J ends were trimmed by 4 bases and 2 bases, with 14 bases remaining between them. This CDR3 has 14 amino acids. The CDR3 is CSAILAIKQETQYF. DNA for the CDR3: TGCAGTGCTATCCTAGCGATCAAGCAAGAGACCCAGTACTTC.

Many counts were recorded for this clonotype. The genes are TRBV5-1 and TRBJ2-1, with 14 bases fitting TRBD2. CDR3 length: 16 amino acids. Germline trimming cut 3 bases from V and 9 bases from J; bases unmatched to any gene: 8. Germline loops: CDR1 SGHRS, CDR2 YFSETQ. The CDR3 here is CASSSTGLAGVFEQFF. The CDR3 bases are TGCGCCAGCAGCTCTACGGGACTAGCGGGAGTTTTTGAGCAGTTCTTC.

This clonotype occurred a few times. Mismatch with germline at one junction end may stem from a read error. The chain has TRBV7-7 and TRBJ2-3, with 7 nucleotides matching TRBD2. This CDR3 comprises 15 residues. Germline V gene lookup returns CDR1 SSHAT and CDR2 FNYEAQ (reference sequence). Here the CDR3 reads CASSLARGRADTQYF. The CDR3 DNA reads TGTGCTAGCAGCTTAGCGCGGGGGAGGGCAGATACGCAGTATTTT.

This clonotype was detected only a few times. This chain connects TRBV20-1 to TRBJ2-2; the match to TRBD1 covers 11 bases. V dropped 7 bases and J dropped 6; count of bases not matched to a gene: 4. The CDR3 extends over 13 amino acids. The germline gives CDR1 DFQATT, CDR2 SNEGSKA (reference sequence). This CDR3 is CSVGQGAAGELFF. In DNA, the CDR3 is TGCAGTGTCGGACAGGGGGCAGCCGGGGAGCTGTTTTTT.

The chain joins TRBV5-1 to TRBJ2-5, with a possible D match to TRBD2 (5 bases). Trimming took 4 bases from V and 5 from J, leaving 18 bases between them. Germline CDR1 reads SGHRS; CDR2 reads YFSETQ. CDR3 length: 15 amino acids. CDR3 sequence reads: CASSPNPQEEETQYF. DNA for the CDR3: TGCGCCAGCAGCCCGAACCCGCAGGAGGAGGAGACCCAGTACTTC.

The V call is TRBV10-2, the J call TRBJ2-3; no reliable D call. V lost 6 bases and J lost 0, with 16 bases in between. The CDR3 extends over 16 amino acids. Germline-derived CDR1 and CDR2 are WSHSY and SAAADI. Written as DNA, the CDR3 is TGCGCCAGCAGCCTACGTAGCTGGGTTAGCACAGATACGCAGTATTTT. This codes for CASSLRSWVSTDTQYF.

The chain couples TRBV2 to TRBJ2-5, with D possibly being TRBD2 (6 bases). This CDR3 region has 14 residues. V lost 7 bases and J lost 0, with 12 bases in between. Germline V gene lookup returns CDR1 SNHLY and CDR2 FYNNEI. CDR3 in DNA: TGTGCCAGCATCGACTGGGGGGACCAAGAGACCCAGTACTTC. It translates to CASIDWGDQETQYF.

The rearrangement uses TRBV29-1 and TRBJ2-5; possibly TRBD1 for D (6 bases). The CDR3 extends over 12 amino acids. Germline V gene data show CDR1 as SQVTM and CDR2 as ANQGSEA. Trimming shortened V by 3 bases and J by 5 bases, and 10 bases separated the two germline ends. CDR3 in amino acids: CSVDRGRETQYF. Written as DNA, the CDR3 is TGCAGCGTTGACAGGGGTCGGGAGACCCAGTACTTC.

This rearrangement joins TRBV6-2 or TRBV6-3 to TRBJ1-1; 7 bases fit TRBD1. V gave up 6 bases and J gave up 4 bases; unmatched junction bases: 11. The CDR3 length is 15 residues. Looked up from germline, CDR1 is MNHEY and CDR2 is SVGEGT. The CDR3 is CASRGLGGDGTEAFF. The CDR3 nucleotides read TGTGCCAGCAGGGGGCTAGGGGGCGACGGCACTGAAGCTTTCTTT.

The chain's CDR3 is CASSLVLAGVGETQYF. CDR3 bases: TGTGCCAGCAGCTTAGTGCTAGCGGGAGTCGGGGAGACCCAGTACTTC. The chain carries TRBV7-2 and TRBJ2-5; 10 nucleotides match TRBD2. V trimming: 1 base; J trimming: 5 bases; junction bases outside the gene matches: 7. The CDR3 sequence is 16 residues long. Germline-derived CDR1 and CDR2 are SGHTA and FQGNSA. Supplemented by reference TRBV7-2 and TRBJ2-5, the full variable domain reads GAGVSQSPSNKVTEKGKDVELRCDPISGHTALYWYRQSLGQGLEFLIYFQGNSAPDKSGLPSDRFSAERTGGSVSTLTIQRTQQEDSAVYLCASSLVLAGVGETQYFGPGTRLLVL.

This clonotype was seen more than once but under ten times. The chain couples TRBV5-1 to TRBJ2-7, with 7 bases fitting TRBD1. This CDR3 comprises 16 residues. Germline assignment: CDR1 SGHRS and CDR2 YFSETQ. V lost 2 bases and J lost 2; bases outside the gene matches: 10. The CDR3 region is CASSLLTGDSPYEQYF. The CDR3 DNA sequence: TGCGCCAGCAGCTTACTAACAGGGGATTCGCCCTACGAGCAGTACTTC.